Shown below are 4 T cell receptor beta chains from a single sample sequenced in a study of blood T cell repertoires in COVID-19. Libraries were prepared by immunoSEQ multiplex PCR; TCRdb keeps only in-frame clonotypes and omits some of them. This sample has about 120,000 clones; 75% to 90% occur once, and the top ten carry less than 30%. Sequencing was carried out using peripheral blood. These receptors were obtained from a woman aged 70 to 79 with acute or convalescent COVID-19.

The CDR3 region has the DNA TGTGCCAGCTCACCACGACAGGGCTCCACTGAAGCTTTCTTT. Its translation is CASSPRQGSTEAFF. This chain connects TRBV18 to TRBJ1-1; 7 positions agree with TRBD1. The CDR3 contains 14 residues. V trimming: 1 base; J trimming: 4 bases; junction bases outside the gene matches: 3. Germline V CDR1 and CDR2: KGHSH, LQKENI.

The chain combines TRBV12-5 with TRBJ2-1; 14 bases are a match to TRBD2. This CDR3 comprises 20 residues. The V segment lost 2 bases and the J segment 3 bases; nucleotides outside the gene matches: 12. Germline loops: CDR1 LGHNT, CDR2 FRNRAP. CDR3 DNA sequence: TGTGCTAGTGGTTTGCCACAGGGACTAGCGGGGGTCCCTTTCTACAATGAGCAGTTCTTC. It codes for CASGLPQGLAGVPFYNEQFF.

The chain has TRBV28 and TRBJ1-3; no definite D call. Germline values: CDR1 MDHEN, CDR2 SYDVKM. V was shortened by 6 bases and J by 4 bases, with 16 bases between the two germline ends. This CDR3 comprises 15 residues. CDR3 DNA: TGTGCCAGCAGCATTGACCTAACCGGGGGAAACACCATATATTTT. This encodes CASSIDLTGGNTIYF.

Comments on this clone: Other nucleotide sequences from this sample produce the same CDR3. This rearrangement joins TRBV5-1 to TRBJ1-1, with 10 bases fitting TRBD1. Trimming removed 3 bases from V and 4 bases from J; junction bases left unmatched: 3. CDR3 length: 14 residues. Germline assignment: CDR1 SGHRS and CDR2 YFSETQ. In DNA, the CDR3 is TGCGCCAGCAGCTCCGGACAGGGGGGCACTGAAGCTTTCTTT. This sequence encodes CASSSGQGGTEAFF. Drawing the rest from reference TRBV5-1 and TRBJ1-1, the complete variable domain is KAGVTQTPRYLIKTRGQQVTLSCSPISGHRSVSWYQQTPGQGLQFLFEYFSETQRNKGNFPGRFSGRQFSNSRSEMNVSTLELGDSALYLCASSSGQGGTEAFFGQGTRLTVV.